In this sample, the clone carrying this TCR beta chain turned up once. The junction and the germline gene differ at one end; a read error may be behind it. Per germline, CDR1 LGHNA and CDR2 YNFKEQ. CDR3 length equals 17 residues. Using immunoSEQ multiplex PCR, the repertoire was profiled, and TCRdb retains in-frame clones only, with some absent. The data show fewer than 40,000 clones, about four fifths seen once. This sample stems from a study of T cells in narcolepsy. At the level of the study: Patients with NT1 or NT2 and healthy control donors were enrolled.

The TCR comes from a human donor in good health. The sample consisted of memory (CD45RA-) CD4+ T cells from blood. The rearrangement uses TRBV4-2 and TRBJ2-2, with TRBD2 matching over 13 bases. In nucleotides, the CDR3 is TGTGCCAGCAGCCAGGCCGGGACTAGCGGGAACATCGGGGAGCTGTTTTTT. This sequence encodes CASSQAGTSGNIGELFF.